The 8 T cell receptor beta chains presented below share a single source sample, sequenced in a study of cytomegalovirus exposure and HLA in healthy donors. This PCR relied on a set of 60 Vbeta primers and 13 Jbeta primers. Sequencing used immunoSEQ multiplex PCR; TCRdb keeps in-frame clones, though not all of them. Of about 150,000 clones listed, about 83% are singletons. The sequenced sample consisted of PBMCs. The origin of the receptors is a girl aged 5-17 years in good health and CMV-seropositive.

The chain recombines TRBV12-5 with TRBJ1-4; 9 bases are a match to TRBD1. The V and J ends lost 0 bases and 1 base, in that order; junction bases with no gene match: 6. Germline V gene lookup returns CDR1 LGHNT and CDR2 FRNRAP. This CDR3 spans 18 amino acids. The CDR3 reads CASGLVRTGDVTNEKLFF. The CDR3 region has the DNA TGTGCTAGTGGTTTGGTACGGACAGGGGATGTAACTAATGAAAAACTGTTTTTT.

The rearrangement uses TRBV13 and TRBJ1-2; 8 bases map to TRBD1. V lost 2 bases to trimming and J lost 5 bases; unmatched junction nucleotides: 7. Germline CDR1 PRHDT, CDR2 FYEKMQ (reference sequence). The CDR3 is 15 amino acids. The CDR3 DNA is TGTGCCAGCAGCTTAAGGGGGACAGGACGATATGGCTACACCTTC. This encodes CASSLRGTGRYGYTF.

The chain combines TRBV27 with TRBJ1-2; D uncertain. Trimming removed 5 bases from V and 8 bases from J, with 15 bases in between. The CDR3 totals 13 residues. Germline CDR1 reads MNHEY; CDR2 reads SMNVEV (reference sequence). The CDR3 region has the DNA TGTGCCAGCAGTCACCCGGGCGGGCTCGGCTACACCTTC. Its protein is CASSHPGGLGYTF.

The CDR3 nucleotides are TGTGCCATCAGTGACCTATGGGGCGACACTGAAGCTTTCTTT. It yields the protein CAISDLWGDTEAFF. The rearrangement uses TRBV10-3 and TRBJ1-1; possible D gene TRBD1, 5 bases. Germline V gene sequence: CDR1 ENHRY, CDR2 SYGVKD. This CDR3 spans 14 amino acids. The germline V and J ends were trimmed by 3 bases and 3 bases, with 11 bases remaining between them.

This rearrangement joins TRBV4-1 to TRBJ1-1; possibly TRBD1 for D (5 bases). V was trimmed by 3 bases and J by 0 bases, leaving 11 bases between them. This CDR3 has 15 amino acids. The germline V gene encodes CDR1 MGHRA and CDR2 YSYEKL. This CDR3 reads CASSQASTVNTEAFF. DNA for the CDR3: TGCGCCAGCAGCCAGGCATCGACAGTGAACACTGAAGCTTTCTTT.

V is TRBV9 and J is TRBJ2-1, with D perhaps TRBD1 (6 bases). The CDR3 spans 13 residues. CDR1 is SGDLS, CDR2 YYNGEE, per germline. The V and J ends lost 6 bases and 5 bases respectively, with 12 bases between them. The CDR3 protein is CASNRDTHNEQFF. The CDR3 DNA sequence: TGTGCCAGCAACCGGGACACCCACAATGAGCAGTTCTTC.

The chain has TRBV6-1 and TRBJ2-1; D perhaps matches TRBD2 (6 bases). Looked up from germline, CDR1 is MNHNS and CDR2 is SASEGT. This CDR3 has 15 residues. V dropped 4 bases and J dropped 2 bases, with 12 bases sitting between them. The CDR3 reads CASSVSGGTYNEQFF. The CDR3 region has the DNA TGTGCCAGCAGTGTCTCCGGGGGAACCTACAATGAGCAGTTCTTC.

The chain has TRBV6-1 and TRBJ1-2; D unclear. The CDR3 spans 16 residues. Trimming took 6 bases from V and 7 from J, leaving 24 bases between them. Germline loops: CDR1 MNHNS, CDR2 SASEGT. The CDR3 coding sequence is TGTGCCAGCAGGGAAACCCGCGCCGGTGGTCTCTCTGGCTACACCTTC. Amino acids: CASRETRAGGLSGYTF.